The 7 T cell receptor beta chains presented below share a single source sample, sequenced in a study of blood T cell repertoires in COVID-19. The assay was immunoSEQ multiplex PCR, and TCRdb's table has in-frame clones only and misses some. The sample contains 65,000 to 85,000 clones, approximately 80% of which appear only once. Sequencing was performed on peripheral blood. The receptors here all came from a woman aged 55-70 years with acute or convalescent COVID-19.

CDR3: CASSQAPGQGYEQYF. In DNA form, the CDR3 reads TGCGCCAGCAGCCAAGCTCCGGGACAGGGCTACGAGCAGTACTTC. The genes are TRBV4-1 and TRBJ2-7, with 9 nucleotides matching TRBD1. The V and J ends lost 1 base and 3 bases, in that order; junction bases with no gene match: 4. CDR3 length: 15 amino acids. The V gene's germline CDR1 is MGHRA and CDR2 YSYEKL.

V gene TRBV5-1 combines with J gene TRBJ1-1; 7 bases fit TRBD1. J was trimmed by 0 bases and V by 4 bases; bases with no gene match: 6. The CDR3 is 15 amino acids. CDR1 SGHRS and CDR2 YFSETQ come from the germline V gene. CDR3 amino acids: CASSGQGGVNTEAFF. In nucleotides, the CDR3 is TGCGCCAGCAGCGGGCAGGGGGGAGTGAACACTGAAGCTTTCTTT.

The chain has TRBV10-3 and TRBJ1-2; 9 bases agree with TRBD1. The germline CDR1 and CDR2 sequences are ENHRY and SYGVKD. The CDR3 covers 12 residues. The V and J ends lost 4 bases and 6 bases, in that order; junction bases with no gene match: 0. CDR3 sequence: CAISGTGDGYTF. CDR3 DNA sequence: TGTGCCATCAGTGGGACAGGGGATGGCTACACCTTC.

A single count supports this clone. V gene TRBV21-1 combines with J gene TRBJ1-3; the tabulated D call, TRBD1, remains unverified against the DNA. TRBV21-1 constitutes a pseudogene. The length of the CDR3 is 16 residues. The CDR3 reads CASSTGTGRSGNTIYF. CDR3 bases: TGTGCCAGCAGCACGGGGACAGGACGATCTGGAAACACCATATATTTT.

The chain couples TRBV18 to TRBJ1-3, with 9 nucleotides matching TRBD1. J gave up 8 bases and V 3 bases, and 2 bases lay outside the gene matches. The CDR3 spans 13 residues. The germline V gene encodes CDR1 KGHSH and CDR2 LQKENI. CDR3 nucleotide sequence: TGTGCCAGCTCACCGGGACAGGGAGACACCATATATTTT. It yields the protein CASSPGQGDTIYF.

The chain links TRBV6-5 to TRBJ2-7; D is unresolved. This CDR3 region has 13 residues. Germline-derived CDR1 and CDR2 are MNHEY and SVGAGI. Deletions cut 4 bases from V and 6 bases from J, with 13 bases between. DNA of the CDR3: TGTGCCAGCAGTTCGGAGACCTGGAGCGAGCAGTACTTC. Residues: CASSSETWSEQYF.

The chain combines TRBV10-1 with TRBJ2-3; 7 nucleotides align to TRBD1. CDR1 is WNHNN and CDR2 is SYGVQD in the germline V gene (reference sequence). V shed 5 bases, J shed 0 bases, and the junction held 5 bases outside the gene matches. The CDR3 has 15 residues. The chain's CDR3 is CASSPSGGSTDTQYF. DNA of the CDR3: TGCGCCAGCAGTCCGTCAGGGGGAAGCACAGATACGCAGTATTTT.